The 19 T cell receptor beta chains presented below share a single source sample, sequenced in a study of cytomegalovirus exposure and HLA in healthy donors. Use of 60 Vbeta and 13 Jbeta primers characterized the PCR. Measured with immunoSEQ multiplex PCR; TCRdb has only the in-frame clones, and not every one. The table lists 70,000 to 90,000 clones, more than 65% of them singletons. The sequencing sample was made of PBMCs. These receptors were taken from a man aged 70 or older in good health and CMV-seropositive.

CDR3 coding DNA: TGTGCCTGGACAGCGCACAGGGACTATGGCTACACCTTC. Translating gives CAWTAHRDYGYTF. The chain has TRBV30 and TRBJ1-2; D is perhaps TRBD1 (6 bases). CDR1 GTSNPN and CDR2 SVGIG come from the germline V gene (reference sequence). The V end was cut by 4 bases, the J end by 3 bases, with 12 bases between. The CDR3 sequence is 13 residues long.

This clone was counted only a few times. In the same sample, other DNA sequences code for this CDR3. The chain uses TRBV9 and TRBJ1-4; a weak D match, TRBD1 (5 bases). V shed 0 bases and J shed 8 bases, with 11 bases lying between them. The germline CDR1 and CDR2 sequences are SGDLS and YYNGEE. The CDR3 runs to 14 residues. CDR3 sequence: CASSVGQGGEKLFF. CDR3 DNA: TGTGCCAGCAGCGTAGGGCAGGGAGGAGAAAAACTGTTTTTT.

The chain employs TRBV6-1 and TRBJ1-2; no reliable D call. V shed 7 bases and J shed 1 base, with 7 bases lying between them. The CDR3 length is 12 residues. Germline V gives CDR1 MNHNS, CDR2 SASEGT. CDR3 coding DNA: TGTGCCAGCACCCTAGATAACTATGGCTACACCTTC. Translating gives CASTLDNYGYTF.

The chain is built from TRBV7-9 and TRBJ2-5; D is unclear. The DNA end is a closer match to TRBJ2-7, so the J assignment may be wrong. The CDR3 extends over 13 amino acids. CDR1 is SEHNR, CDR2 FQNEAQ, per germline (reference sequence). The CDR3 region is CASSYNTDYEQYF. The CDR3 DNA reads as TGTGCCAGCAGCTACAATACGGACTACGAGCAGTACTTC.

V usage is TRBV5-1 and J usage is TRBJ2-4, with D possibly TRBD2 on 6 matching bases. CDR1 is SGHRS and CDR2 is YFSETQ in the germline V gene. V was clipped by 6 bases and J by 1 base, with 8 bases between them. CDR3 size: 13 residues. As DNA, the CDR3 is TGCGCCAGCACCGGGGGTGCCAAAAACATTCAGTACTTC. Amino acid sequence: CASTGGAKNIQYF.

The rearrangement links TRBV10-3 to TRBJ2-7; perhaps TRBD1 as D (5 bases). CDR1 is ENHRY, CDR2 SYGVKD, per germline. The CDR3 has 15 amino acids. V lost 7 bases, J lost 1 base, and 17 bases lay in between. CDR3: CAINNPRTPSYEQYF. The DNA for the CDR3 is TGTGCCATCAATAACCCCCGGACACCTTCCTACGAGCAGTACTTC.

This chain connects TRBV7-6 to TRBJ2-1; D possibly corresponds to TRBD2 (6 bases). CDR1 is SGHVS, CDR2 FNYEAQ, per germline. Trimming left V 1 base short and J 7 bases short, with 14 bases between. This CDR3 region has 15 residues. The CDR3 reads CASSLGDAGGNEQFF. The CDR3 DNA reads as TGTGCCAGCAGCTTAGGAGACGCAGGAGGGAATGAGCAGTTCTTC.

The chain joins TRBV11-1 to TRBJ1-2; 12 bases line up with TRBD1. In germline, CDR1 is SGHAT, CDR2 FQDESV (reference sequence). CDR3 length equals 15 residues. The junction had 1 base not matched to a gene; V was cut back by 3 bases and J by 2 bases. The CDR3 DNA reads TGTGCCAGCAGCTTGGGACAGGGGGCGAACTATGGCTACACCTTC. Protein sequence: CASSLGQGANYGYTF.

This clone was picked up a small number of times. The chain carries TRBV19 and TRBJ2-2; perhaps TRBD1 as D (5 bases). The length of the CDR3 is 13 residues. Germline CDR1 LNHDA, CDR2 SQIVND (reference sequence). The V and J ends lost 6 bases and 6 bases respectively, with 11 bases between them. DNA of the CDR3: TGTGCCAGTAGGCGGCAGGGATCCGGGGAGCTGTTTTTT. Translated: CASRRQGSGELFF.

This chain links TRBV15 with TRBJ2-5; D remains ambiguous. The CDR3 has 15 amino acids. Per the germline V gene, CDR1 is LNHNV and CDR2 is YYDKDF (reference sequence). Trimming shortened V by 0 bases and J by 3 bases, and 11 bases separated the two germline ends. In DNA form, the CDR3 reads TGTGCCACCAGCAGAGATTTCCAGGTTAAAGAGACCCAGTACTTC. It encodes CATSRDFQVKETQYF. Based on the CDR3 plus reference TRBV15 and TRBJ2-5, the full variable domain is DAMVIQNPRYQVTQFGKPVTLSCSQTLNHNVMYWYQQKSSQAPKLLFHYYDKDFNNEADTPDNFQSRRPNTSFCFLDIRSPGLGDTAMYLCATSRDFQVKETQYFGPGTRLLVL.

The chain has TRBV7-2 and TRBJ2-3; 8 bases map to TRBD2. CDR3 length: 16 residues. Germline V CDR1 and CDR2: SGHTA, FQGNSA. With 5 bases clipped from V and 1 base from J, the junction kept 8 bases outside the gene matches. CDR3 sequence: CASSRGGGGGTDTQYF. CDR3 DNA sequence: TGTGCCAGCAGCCGGGGGGGTGGGGGAGGCACAGATACGCAGTATTTT.

This clone appeared once. This chain connects TRBV5-6 to TRBJ2-2; D unclear. Trimming removed 0 bases at V and 5 bases at J, with 8 bases between. The CDR3 covers 14 residues. Germline V CDR1 and CDR2: SGHDT, YYEEEE. In nucleotides, the CDR3 is TGTGCCAGCAGCTTGGGGCAGGCTACCGGGGAGCTGTTTTTT. It is translated as CASSLGQATGELFF.

The CDR3 coding sequence is TGTGCCAGCAGTCCAAGGACTAGCGGAACCTACAATGAGCAGTTCTTC. Encoded protein: CASSPRTSGTYNEQFF. The chain is built from TRBV7-6 and TRBJ2-1, with 10 bases aligning to TRBD2. Trimming at V came to 6 bases and at J to 2 bases, leaving 7 bases not matched to a gene. Germline V gene lookup returns CDR1 SGHVS and CDR2 FNYEAQ. The length of the CDR3 is 16 residues. Full variable domain (outside the CDR3, taken from reference TRBV7-6 and TRBJ2-1): GAGVSQSPRYKVTKRGQDVALRCDPISGHVSLYWYRQALGQGPEFLTYFNYEAQQDKSGLPNDRFSAERPEGSISTLTIQRTEQRDSAMYRCASSPRTSGTYNEQFFGPGTRLTVL.

The rearrangement links TRBV28 to TRBJ2-5; 7 bases map to TRBD2. V shed 6 bases, J shed 3 bases, and the junction held 7 bases outside the gene matches. Germline V gene data show CDR1 as MDHEN and CDR2 as SYDVKM. The CDR3 runs to 14 residues. CDR3 in DNA: TGTGCCAGCAGCTCCGAGGGAGGGGAAGAGACCCAGTACTTC. It is translated as CASSSEGGEETQYF.

V is TRBV2 and J is TRBJ2-2; 8 nucleotides align to TRBD2. Trimming at V came to 4 bases and at J to 6 bases, leaving 10 bases not matched to a gene. From germline, CDR1 is SNHLY and CDR2 FYNNEI. The CDR3 contains 16 residues. The CDR3 nucleotides are TGTGCCAGCAGTGTGGCGGGGGGTATCACCGCCGGGGAGCTGTTTTTT. Its translation is CASSVAGGITAGELFF. Based on the CDR3 plus reference TRBV2 and TRBJ2-2, the full variable domain is EPEVTQTPSHQVTQMGQEVILRCVPISNHLYFYWYRQILGQKVEFLVSFYNNEISEKSEIFDDQFSVERPDGSNFTLKIRSTKLEDSAMYFCASSVAGGITAGELFFGEGSRLTVL.

V usage is TRBV28 and J usage is TRBJ1-5, with D uncertain. The germline V gene has CDR1 MDHEN and CDR2 SYDVKM. CDR3 size: 15 residues. Trimming stripped 7 bases from V and 5 bases from J, with 18 bases between. The CDR3 coding sequence is TGTGCCAGCAACCCGAACTTGGGGAGTGATCAGCCCCAGCATTTT. Amino acid sequence: CASNPNLGSDQPQHF.

The chain is built from TRBV11-2 and TRBJ1-4; a possible D gene is TRBD1 (6 bases). The CDR3 length is 14 residues. Trimming left V 0 bases short and J 8 bases short, with 10 bases between. Germline CDR1 and CDR2: SGHAT and FQNNGV. The CDR3 region is CASSLDRGSEKLFF. In DNA, the CDR3 is TGTGCCAGCAGCTTAGATAGGGGGTCGGAAAAACTGTTTTTT.

The chain is built from TRBV10-1 and TRBJ2-3; possible D gene TRBD2, 5 bases. The CDR3 length is 14 residues. Deletions cut 8 bases from V and 2 bases from J, with 14 bases between. Germline CDR1 is WNHNN and CDR2 is SYGVQD (reference sequence). CDR3 in amino acids: CASAPDSITDTQYF. Here the CDR3 DNA reads TGCGCCAGCGCGCCGGACTCGATCACAGATACGCAGTATTTT.

This clone appeared a few times. V is TRBV11-1 and J is TRBJ2-7; 10 bases align to TRBD1. Germline values: CDR1 SGHAT, CDR2 FQDESV (reference sequence). The length of the CDR3 is 14 residues. After removal of 5 bases from V and 5 bases from J, the junction contained 6 bases not matched to a gene. CDR3 nucleotides: TGTGCCAGCAGCCCCCGGGACAGGGGAAACGAGCAGTACTTC. Protein sequence: CASSPRDRGNEQYF. Complete variable domain (other parts from reference TRBV11-1 and TRBJ2-7): EAEVAQSPRYKITEKSQAVAFWCDPISGHATLYWYRQILGQGPELLVQFQDESVVDDSQLPKDRFSAERLKGVDSTLKIQPAELGDSAMYLCASSPRDRGNEQYFGPGTRLTVT.